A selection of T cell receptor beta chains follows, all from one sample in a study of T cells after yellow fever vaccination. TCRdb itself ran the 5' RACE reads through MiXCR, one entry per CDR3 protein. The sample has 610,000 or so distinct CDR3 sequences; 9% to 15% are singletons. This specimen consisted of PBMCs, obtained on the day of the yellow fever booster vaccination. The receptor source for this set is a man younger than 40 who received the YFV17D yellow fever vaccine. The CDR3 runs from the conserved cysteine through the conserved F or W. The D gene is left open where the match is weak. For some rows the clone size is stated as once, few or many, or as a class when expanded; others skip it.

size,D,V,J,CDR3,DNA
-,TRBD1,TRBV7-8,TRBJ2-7,CASSLRDRKYEQYF,TGTGCCAGCAGCCTACGGGACAGGAAATACGAGCAGTACTTC
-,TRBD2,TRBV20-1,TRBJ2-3,CSAFLAGGTDTQYF,TGCAGTGCTTTTCTAGCGGGAGGTACAGATACGCAGTATTTT
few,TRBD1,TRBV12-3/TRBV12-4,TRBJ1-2,CASSWDRSPFSTSNYGYTF,TGTGCCAGCAGTTGGGACAGGTCCCCTTTCTCTACCTCTAACTATGGCTACACCTTC
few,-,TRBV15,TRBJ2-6,CATSRDIADSGANVLTF,TGTGCCACCAGCAGAGATATCGCAGACTCTGGGGCCAACGTCCTGACTTTC
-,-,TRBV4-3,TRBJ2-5,CASSRTRENRETQYF,TGCGCCAGCAGCCGAACACGGGAGAATAGAGAGACCCAGTACTTC
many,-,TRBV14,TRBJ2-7,CASSRWVGGLHEQYF,TGTGCCAGCAGCCGTTGGGTTGGGGGACTGCACGAGCAGTACTTC
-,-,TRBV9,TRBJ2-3,CASSLATFRTELTSTDTQYF,TGTGCCAGCAGCTTAGCTACGTTCCGGACAGAGCTTACTAGCACAGATACGCAGTATTTT
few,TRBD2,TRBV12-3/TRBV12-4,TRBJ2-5,CASSLGVTSDLGETQYF,TGTGCCAGCAGTTTAGGAGTTACTAGCGACCTAGGAGAGACCCAGTACTTC
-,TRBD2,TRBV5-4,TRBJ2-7,CASSFGGGGNYEQYF,TGTGCCAGCAGCTTTGGCGGGGGGGGAAACTACGAGCAGTACTTC
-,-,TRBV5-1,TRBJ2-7,CASSCPPQGGCYEQYF,TGCGCCAGCAGCTGTCCCCCCCAGGGGGGCTGTTACGAGCAGTACTTC
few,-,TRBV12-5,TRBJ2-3,CASGLAGTVGDTDTQYF,TGTGCTAGTGGTTTGGCCGGGACGGTCGGGGATACAGATACGCAGTATTTT
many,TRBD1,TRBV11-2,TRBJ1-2,CASSRTGADYGYTF,TGTGCCAGCAGTCGGACAGGGGCGGACTATGGCTACACCTTC
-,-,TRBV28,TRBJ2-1,CASTLRKQGYNEQFF,TGTGCCAGCACCTTAAGGAAACAGGGCTACAATGAGCAGTTCTTC
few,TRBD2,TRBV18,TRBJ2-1,CASSPRTSGLDEQFF,TGTGCCAGCTCACCACGGACTAGCGGACTCGATGAGCAGTTCTTC
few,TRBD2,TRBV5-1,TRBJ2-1,CASSLHLLAGGSKTAYNEQFF,TGCGCCAGCAGCTTGCACCTACTAGCGGGAGGCTCCAAAACGGCCTACAATGAGCAGTTCTTC
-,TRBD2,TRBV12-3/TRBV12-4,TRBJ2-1,CASTLGTSGLSSYNEQFF,TGTGCCAGCACCCTGGGGACTAGCGGGCTGAGCTCCTACAATGAGCAGTTCTTC
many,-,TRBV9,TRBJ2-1,CASSDDPGGEQFF,TGTGCCAGCAGCGACGACCCTGGGGGTGAGCAGTTCTTC
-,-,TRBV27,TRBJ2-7,CASSLASARPPIYEQYF,TGTGCCAGCAGTCTGGCCTCAGCCCGTCCCCCAATCTACGAGCAGTACTTC
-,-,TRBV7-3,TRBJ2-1,CASSLEGGGYNEHFF,TGTGCCAGCAGCTTGGAGGGAGGTGGGTACAATGAGCACTTCTTC
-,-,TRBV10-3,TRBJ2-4,CAIASEGYIQYF,TGTGCCATCGCTAGCGAAGGGTACATTCAGTACTTC
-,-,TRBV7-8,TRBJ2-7,CASSFPGRITRKRYEQYF,TGTGCCAGCAGCTTTCCGGGGAGAATAACCCGAAAGAGGTACGAGCAGTACTTC
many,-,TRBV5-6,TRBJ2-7,CASSLVDEQYF,TGTGCCAGCAGCTTGGTGGACGAGCAGTACTTC
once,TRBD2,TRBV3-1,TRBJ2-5,CASSQVAGTSGSGTQYF,TGTGCCAGCAGCCAAGTCGCAGGGACTAGCGGGAGTGGGACCCAGTACTTC
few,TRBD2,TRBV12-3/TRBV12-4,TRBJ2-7,CASTLSGINSYEQYF,TGTGCCAGCACCCTAAGCGGGATTAACTCCTACGAGCAGTACTTC
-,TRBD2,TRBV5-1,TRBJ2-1,CASGIGLVYNEQFF,TGCGCCAGCGGGATCGGACTAGTCTACAATGAGCAGTTCTTC
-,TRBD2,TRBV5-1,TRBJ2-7,CASTSSGSYEQYF,TGCGCCAGCACCTCTAGCGGGAGCTACGAGCAGTACTTC
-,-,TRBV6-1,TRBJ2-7,CASRGSGDYEQYF,TGTGCCAGCAGAGGTAGCGGTGACTACGAGCAGTACTTC
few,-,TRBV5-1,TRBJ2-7,CASTIGQSYEQYF,TGCGCCAGCACCATTGGACAGAGCTACGAGCAGTACTTC
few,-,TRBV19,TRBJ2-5,CASGSGATRYQETQYF,TGTGCCAGTGGATCCGGGGCCACAAGGTACCAAGAGACCCAGTACTTC
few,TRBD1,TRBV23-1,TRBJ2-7,CASSETGRYYEQYF,TGCGCCAGCAGTGAGACAGGGCGATACTACGAGCAGTACTTC
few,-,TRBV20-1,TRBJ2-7,CSAARSLDEQYF,TGCAGTGCGGCCAGGTCATTGGACGAGCAGTACTTC
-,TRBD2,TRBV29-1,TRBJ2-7,CSVELAGGDVYEQYF,TGCAGCGTTGAACTAGCGGGAGGGGACGTCTACGAGCAGTACTTC
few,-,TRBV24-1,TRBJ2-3,CATSDRQHTDTQYF,TGTGCCACCAGTGACCGGCAGCACACAGATACGCAGTATTTT
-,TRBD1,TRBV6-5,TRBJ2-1,CASSYVQGAGNEQFF,TGTGCCAGCAGTTATGTGCAGGGGGCGGGCAATGAGCAGTTCTTC
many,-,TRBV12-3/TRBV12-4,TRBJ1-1,CASSSQTVATEAFF,TGTGCCAGCAGCTCGCAGACAGTGGCGACTGAAGCTTTCTTT
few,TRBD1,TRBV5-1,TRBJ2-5,CASSSQGAVEETQYF,TGCGCCAGCAGCTCTCAGGGGGCGGTTGAAGAGACCCAGTACTTC
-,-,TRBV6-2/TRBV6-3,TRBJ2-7,CASSYGVKEYF,TGTGCCAGCAGTTATGGGGTGAAGGAGTACTTC
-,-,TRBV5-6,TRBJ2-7,CASSLTGAPGDYEQYF,TGTGCCAGCAGCTTGACCGGGGCCCCCGGGGACTACGAGCAGTACTTC
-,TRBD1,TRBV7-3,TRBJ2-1,CASSSADRDPYNEQFF,TGTGCCAGCAGCTCTGCGGACAGGGACCCGTACAATGAGCAGTTCTTC
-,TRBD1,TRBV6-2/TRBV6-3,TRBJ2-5,CASRPRQGWEETQYF,TGTGCCAGCAGGCCAAGACAGGGATGGGAAGAGACCCAGTACTTC
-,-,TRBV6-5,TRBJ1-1,CASSYSPFPVANTEAFF,TGTGCCAGCAGTTACTCCCCTTTCCCGGTCGCGAACACTGAAGCTTTCTTT